The source of this TCR beta chain is a study of T cell repertoires in cytomegalovirus infection (dated by TCRdb to between 2018 and 2021). General notes on the study: Recently identified HLA-C-restricted CMV epitopes, whose presentation resists viral immunomodulation, were targeted by peptide stimulations together with well-studied HLA-B-restricted epitopes. The HLA type of each donor mattered for the analysis, because public TCR beta signatures pointed to carriage of CMV infection along with the matching HLA type.

Clipping removes 6 bases from V and 0 bases from J, with 6 as the unmatched junction base count. The germline V gene (reference sequence) provides CDR1 DFQATT and CDR2 SNEGSKA. Including the terminal cysteine and phenylalanine, the CDR3 comprises 14 residues. Of all the DNA, just the CDR3 is kept, 42 bases in frame from base 1. Paper-wide results and their limitations: In both this cohort and an independent roughly 350-donor cohort, the cumulative frequency of public TCR beta family members distinguished carriers of CMV infection plus the relevant HLA type. In the ex vivo response, HLA-C-restricted CMV-specific TCR beta clonotypes were dominant, and in two of eight donors the single most frequent clonotype came from this HLA-C-restricted group.

Data came from an Illumina HiSeq 1500. TCRdb handled the public reads itself, with Q25 trimming in fastp and clone calling in MiXCR, and kept productive beta chains. Here each entry gathers all rows of one CDR3 protein and keeps the most common genes and DNA. This sample is represented by 200,000 to 250,000 distinct CDR3 sequences; 35% to 40% of them were singletons. The top ten clonotypes cover about 60% of the sample. Per the publication, the treatment or condition label means: in vitro stimulation with specific CMV peptide epitopes to enrich CMV-specific T cells. This clonotype was counted many times. Its antigen is currently not known. The input lacks base qualities; no much larger clone sits a single base away.

This specimen was CD8+ T cells from cultured PBMCs, taken from culture after CMV antigen stimulation. This sequence originates from a human donor in good health (CMV status not recorded). Some clones in this sample may be carry-over from other donors' samples. This chain is built from TRBV20-1 and TRBJ2-7, and 9 bases in between align with TRBD2. The base sequence is TGCAGTGCCCGCAGACTAGCGGTCTCCTACGAGCAGTACTTC. This encodes CSARRLAVSYEQYF.